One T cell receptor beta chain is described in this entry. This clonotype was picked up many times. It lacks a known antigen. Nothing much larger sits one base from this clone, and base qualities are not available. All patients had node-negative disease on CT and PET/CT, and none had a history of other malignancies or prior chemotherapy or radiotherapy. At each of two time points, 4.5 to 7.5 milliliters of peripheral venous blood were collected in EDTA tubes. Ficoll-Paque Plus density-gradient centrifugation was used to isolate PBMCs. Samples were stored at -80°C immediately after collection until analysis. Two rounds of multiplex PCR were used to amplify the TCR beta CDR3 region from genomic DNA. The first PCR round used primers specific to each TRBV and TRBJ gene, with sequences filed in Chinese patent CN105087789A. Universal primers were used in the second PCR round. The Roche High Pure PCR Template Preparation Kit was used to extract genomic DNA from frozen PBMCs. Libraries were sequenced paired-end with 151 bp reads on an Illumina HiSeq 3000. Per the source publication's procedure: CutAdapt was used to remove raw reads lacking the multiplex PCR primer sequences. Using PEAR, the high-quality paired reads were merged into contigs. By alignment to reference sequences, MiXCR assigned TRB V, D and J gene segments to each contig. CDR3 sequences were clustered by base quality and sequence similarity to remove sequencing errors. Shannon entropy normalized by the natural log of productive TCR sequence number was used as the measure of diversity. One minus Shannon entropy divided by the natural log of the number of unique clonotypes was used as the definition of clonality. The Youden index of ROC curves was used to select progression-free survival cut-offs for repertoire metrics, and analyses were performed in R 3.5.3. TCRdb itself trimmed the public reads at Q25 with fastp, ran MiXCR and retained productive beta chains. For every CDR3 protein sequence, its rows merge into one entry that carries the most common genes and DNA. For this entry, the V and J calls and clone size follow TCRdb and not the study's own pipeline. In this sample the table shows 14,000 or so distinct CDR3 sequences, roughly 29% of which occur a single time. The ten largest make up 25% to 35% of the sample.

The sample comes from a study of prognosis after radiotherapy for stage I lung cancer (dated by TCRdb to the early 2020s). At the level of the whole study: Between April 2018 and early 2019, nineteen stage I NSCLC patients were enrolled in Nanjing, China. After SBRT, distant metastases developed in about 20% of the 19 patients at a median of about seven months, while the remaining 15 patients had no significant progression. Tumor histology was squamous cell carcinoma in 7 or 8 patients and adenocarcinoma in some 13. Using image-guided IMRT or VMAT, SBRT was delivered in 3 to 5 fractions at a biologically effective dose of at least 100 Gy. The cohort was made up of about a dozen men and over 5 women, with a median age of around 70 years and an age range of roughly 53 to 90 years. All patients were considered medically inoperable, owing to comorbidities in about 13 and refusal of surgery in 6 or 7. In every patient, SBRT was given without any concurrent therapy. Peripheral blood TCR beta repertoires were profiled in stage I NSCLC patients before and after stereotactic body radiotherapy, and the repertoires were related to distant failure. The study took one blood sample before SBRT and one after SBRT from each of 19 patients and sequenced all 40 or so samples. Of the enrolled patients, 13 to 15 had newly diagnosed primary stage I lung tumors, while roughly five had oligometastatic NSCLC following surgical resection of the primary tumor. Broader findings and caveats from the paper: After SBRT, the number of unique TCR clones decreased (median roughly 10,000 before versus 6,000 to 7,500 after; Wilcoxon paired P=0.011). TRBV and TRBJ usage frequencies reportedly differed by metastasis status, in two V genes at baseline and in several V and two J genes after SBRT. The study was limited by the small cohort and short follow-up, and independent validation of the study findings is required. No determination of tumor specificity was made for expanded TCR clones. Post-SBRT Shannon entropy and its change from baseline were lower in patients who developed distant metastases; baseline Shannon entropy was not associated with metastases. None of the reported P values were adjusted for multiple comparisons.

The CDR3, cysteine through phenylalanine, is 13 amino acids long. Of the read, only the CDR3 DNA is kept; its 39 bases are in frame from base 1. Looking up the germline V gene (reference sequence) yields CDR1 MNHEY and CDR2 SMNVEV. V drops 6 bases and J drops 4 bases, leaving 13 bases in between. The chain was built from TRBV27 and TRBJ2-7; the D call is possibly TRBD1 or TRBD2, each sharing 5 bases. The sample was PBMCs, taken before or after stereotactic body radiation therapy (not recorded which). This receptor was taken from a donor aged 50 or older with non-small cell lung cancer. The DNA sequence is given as TGTGCCAGCAGGCCGGGACGACCTTACGAGCAGTACTTC. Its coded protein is CASRPGRPYEQYF.